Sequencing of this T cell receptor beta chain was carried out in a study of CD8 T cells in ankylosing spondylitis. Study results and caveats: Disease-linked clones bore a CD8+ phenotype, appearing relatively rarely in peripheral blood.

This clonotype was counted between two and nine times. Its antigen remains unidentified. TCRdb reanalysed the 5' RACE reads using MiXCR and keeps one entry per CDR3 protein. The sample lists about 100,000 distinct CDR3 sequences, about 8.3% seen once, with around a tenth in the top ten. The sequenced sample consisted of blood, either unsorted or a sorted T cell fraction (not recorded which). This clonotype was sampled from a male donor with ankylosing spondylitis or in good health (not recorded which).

This chain's CDR3 is CASSRLAANTGELFF. CDR3 bases: TGTGCCAGCAGCCGACTAGCTGCGAACACCGGGGAGCTGTTTTTT. V usage is TRBV14 and J usage is TRBJ2-2, with TRBD2 identical over 7 bases. Losses at the gene ends were 4 bases for V and 0 bases for J; bases not matched to a gene: 2. The CDR3 covers 15 residues. Germline-derived CDR1 and CDR2 are SGHDN and FVKESK.